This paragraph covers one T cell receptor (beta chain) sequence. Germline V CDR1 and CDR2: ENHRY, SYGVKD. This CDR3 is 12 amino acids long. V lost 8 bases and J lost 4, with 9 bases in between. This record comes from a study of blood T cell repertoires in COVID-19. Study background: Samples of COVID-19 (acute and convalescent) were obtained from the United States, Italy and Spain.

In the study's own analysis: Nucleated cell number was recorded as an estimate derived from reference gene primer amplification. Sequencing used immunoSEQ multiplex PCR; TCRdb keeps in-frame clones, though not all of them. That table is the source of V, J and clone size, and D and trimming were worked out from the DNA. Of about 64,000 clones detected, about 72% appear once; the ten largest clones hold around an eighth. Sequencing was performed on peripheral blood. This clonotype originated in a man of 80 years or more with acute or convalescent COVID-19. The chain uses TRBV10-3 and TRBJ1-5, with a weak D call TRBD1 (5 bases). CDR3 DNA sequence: TGTGCCATCGGCGGGGGGAATCAGCCCCAGCATTTT. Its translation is CAIGGGNQPQHF.